This is a list of T cell receptor beta chains from one sample in a study of siplizumab effects on memory and regulatory T cells. Sequencing was performed with immunoSEQ multiplex PCR; in TCRdb, only in-frame clones are kept and a portion is missing. The table has some 100,000 clones, 90% to 95% seen once; the top ten hold 1% to 1.5%. Sequenced material: non-Treg CD4+ T cells sorted from blood. These receptors were taken from a human donor in good health. Both conserved end residues are part of each CDR3. A D gene is named only where the DNA matches it firmly. Size is omitted from some rows. Given values are once, few, many or a class for expanded clones.

v_call	d_call	clone_size	j_call	cdr3_aa	cdr3_nt
TRBV20-1	.	once	TRBJ1-1	CTLGPVSEAFF	TGCACTCTAGGCCCAGTTTCTGAAGCTTTCTTT
TRBV30	.	once	TRBJ2-3	CAWSLSGPDTQYF	TGTGCCTGGTCGTTAAGCGGGCCAGATACGCAGTATTTT
TRBV7-6	.	.	TRBJ2-1	CASSLAVRYNEQFF	TGTGCCAGCAGCTTAGCGGTCCGATACAATGAGCAGTTCTTC
TRBV7-2	.	.	TRBJ1-5	CASSLHLSAYSNQPQHF	TGTGCCAGCAGCTTACATCTCTCAGCTTATAGCAATCAGCCCCAGCATTTT
TRBV27	TRBD1	.	TRBJ2-7	CASSTLGTVRQYF	TGTGCCAGCAGTACACTCGGGACAGTTAGGCAGTACTTC
TRBV6-1	.	.	TRBJ2-2	CASGGWDTGELFF	TGTGCCAGCGGGGGCTGGGACACCGGGGAGCTGTTTTTT
TRBV29-1	TRBD1	.	TRBJ1-2	CSVGETGAISWGYTF	TGCAGCGTTGGAGAGACAGGGGCGATCTCGTGGGGCTACACCTTC
TRBV28	TRBD1	.	TRBJ2-7	CASSLDRVHEQYF	TGTGCCAGCAGTCTCGACAGGGTCCACGAGCAGTACTTC
TRBV7-2	TRBD2	.	TRBJ2-2	CASSLASGRARTGELFF	TGTGCCAGCAGCTTAGCAAGCGGGAGGGCCCGCACCGGGGAGCTGTTTTTT
TRBV7-6	.	.	TRBJ2-1	CASNPGGGNEQFF	TGTGCCAGCAACCCAGGGGGAGGGAATGAGCAGTTCTTC
TRBV6-6	.	.	TRBJ1-4	CASSYANGEKLFF	TGTGCCAGCAGTTACGCAAACGGGGAAAAACTGTTTTTT
TRBV6-1	.	.	TRBJ1-5	CASSGRAGTQPQHF	TGTGCCAGCAGTGGACGGGCAGGGACTCAGCCCCAGCATTTT
TRBV10-2	TRBD1	.	TRBJ2-2	CASRGGAYTGELFF	TGCGCCAGCAGAGGGGGCGCTTACACCGGGGAGCTGTTTTTT
TRBV28	TRBD2	.	TRBJ2-3	CASTSGSYRVPDTQYF	TGTGCCAGCACTAGCGGGAGTTACCGGGTCCCAGATACGCAGTATTTT
TRBV5-1	.	once	TRBJ2-7	CASSLVGPPMDEQYF	TGCGCCAGCAGCTTGGTGGGTCCCCCCATGGACGAGCAGTACTTC
TRBV5-4	TRBD2	.	TRBJ2-1	CASSPGTSGRFEQFF	TGTGCCAGCAGCCCGGGGACTAGCGGAAGGTTTGAGCAGTTCTTC
TRBV7-2	TRBD1	once	TRBJ1-2	CASSSDRVVGYTF	TGTGCCAGCAGCTCAGACAGGGTAGTTGGCTACACCTTC
TRBV10-3	.	.	TRBJ2-7	CAISKSSSGEYEQYF	TGTGCCATCAGTAAAAGCTCCTCGGGGGAATACGAGCAGTACTTC
TRBV10-2	.	.	TRBJ2-6	CASSAAGPGANVLTF	TGCGCCAGCAGTGCGGCGGGACCTGGGGCCAACGTCCTGACTTTC
TRBV18	.	.	TRBJ1-3	CASPDFSGNTIYF	TGTGCCAGCCCAGACTTCTCTGGAAACACCATATATTTT
TRBV15	.	.	TRBJ2-5	CATSRDRGLGIGNPGYQETQYF	TGTGCCACCAGCAGAGATCGTGGACTGGGGATTGGGAACCCAGGGTACCAAGAGACCCAGTACTTC
TRBV10-3	.	.	TRBJ2-1	CAISRDWYNEQFF	TGTGCCATCAGTCGGGACTGGTACAATGAGCAGTTCTTC
TRBV27	.	medium-sized	TRBJ1-3	CASSFQGHSGNTIYF	TGTGCCAGCAGTTTCCAGGGCCACTCTGGAAACACCATATATTTT
TRBV20-1	.	.	TRBJ1-1	CSAPDYTEAFF	TGCAGTGCTCCCGATTACACTGAAGCTTTCTTT
TRBV6-4	TRBD2	.	TRBJ2-5	CASSDHQGLAGGPGETQYF	TGTGCCAGCAGTGACCACCAGGGACTAGCGGGAGGGCCCGGAGAGACCCAGTACTTC
TRBV5-6	.	.	TRBJ2-7	CASSLKGGRGTYEQYF	TGTGCCAGCAGCTTAAAGGGAGGCAGGGGCACCTACGAGCAGTACTTC
TRBV18	.	.	TRBJ1-5	CASSPVRGGGNQPQHF	TGTGCCAGCTCACCCGTTAGGGGAGGCGGCAATCAGCCCCAGCATTTT
TRBV27	.	.	TRBJ2-7	CASSRSRDEQYF	TGTGCCAGCAGCCGCAGCAGAGACGAGCAGTACTTC
TRBV28	.	.	TRBJ1-1	CASSLFSGRAFF	TGTGCCAGCAGTTTATTTTCGGGGCGAGCTTTCTTT